A single T cell receptor (beta chain) is shown here with its context. Its antigen is still unknown. The source of the sample is a study of cytomegalovirus exposure and HLA in healthy donors. Findings of the study overall: A link between a missense DCLRE1C variant and TCR beta V- and J-gene trimming emerged from a later analysis.

Germline V lookup: CDR1 SQVTM, CDR2 ANQGSEA. Trimming cost V 4 bases and J 3 bases, with 15 bases left between them. CDR3 length: 14 amino acids. PCR was performed using 60 Vbeta and 13 Jbeta primers. Libraries were prepared by immunoSEQ multiplex PCR; TCRdb keeps only in-frame clonotypes and omits some of them. The data hold around 150,000 clones, with 83% observed a single time. This receptor was obtained from a man in his forties in good health and CMV-seronegative. What was sequenced was PBMCs. This chain connects TRBV29-1 to TRBJ1-2; D is uncertain. The DNA of the CDR3 is TGCAGCGTTGGGTGGGAGGGCGGCGACTATGGCTACACCTTC. Its translation: CSVGWEGGDYGYTF.